This TCR beta chain was identified during a study of response to subunit inactivated influenza vaccine. Study results and caveats: The authors put forward the suggestion that each seasonal influenza vaccination may bring in only a limited number of new T cells.

The CDR3 contains 13 residues. Germline lookup yields CDR1 SGHVS and CDR2 FQNEAQ. Between the trimmed V and J ends, which lost 5 bases and 3 bases, there was a span of 10 bases. In the case of this clonotype: Its antigen is unidentified.

A single record per CDR3 protein comes from TCRdb applying MiXCR to the RT-PCR reads. The table has 550,000 to 800,000 distinct CDR3 sequences, around 14% seen once. This chain uses TRBV7-8 with TRBJ2-5; no definite D call. Sequences were derived from PBMCs from blood, sampled about 13 days after vaccination. The clonotype originates from a man between 45 and 60 years old who received an inactivated influenza vaccine. The CDR3 DNA follows: TGTGCCAGCAGCAGAGTTAGAAAAGAGACCCAGTACTTC. This translates into CASSRVRKETQYF.